Below are 9 T cell receptor beta chains sequenced from a single sample in a study of control samples from healthy donors and cancer patients. Generated by immunoSEQ multiplex PCR, the TCRdb table keeps only in-frame clones and is missing some. In the table there are roughly 120,000 clones, under 95% of which are singletons. Sequenced input: PBMCs. The receptors here all came from a man between 45 and 60 years old with head and neck cancer.

CDR3 DNA sequence: TGTGCCAGCAGCTTAAAAAGCGGGGGGGCCGTCAATGAGCAGTTCTTC. This sequence encodes CASSLKSGGAVNEQFF. The genes are TRBV5-4 and TRBJ2-1, with TRBD2 matching over 10 bases. The CDR3 sequence is 16 residues long. Per the germline V gene, CDR1 is SGHNT and CDR2 is YYREEE (reference sequence). V was pared by 2 bases and J by 6 bases, with 8 bases of the junction left unmatched.

This clone has just one count. This chain links TRBV6-5 with TRBJ1-1, with TRBD1 matching over 12 bases. V shed 6 bases, J shed 10 bases, and the junction held 6 bases outside the gene matches. Germline CDR1 MNHEY, CDR2 SVGAGI. This CDR3 comprises 13 residues. CDR3 amino acids: CASSLGQGAIAFF. CDR3 sequence (DNA): TGTGCCAGCAGCCTGGGACAGGGGGCGATAGCTTTCTTT.

V usage is TRBV7-9 and J usage is TRBJ2-2, with 7 bases fitting TRBD2. Trimming at V came to 8 bases and at J to 8 bases, leaving 8 bases not matched to a gene. There are 13 residues in the CDR3. Germline V CDR1 and CDR2: SEHNR, FQNEAQ (reference sequence). DNA of the CDR3: TGTGCCAGCGGGGGGGAGCTTGAAGGGGAGCTGTTTTTT. This sequence encodes CASGGELEGELFF.

The rearrangement joins TRBV9 to TRBJ2-1, with D possibly being TRBD1 (6 bases). Between the trimmed V and J ends, which lost 4 bases and 2 bases, there was a span of 10 bases. Per germline, CDR1 SGDLS and CDR2 YYNGEE. This CDR3 has 14 amino acids. The CDR3 loop is CASSPQGTYNEQFF. The DNA for the CDR3 is TGTGCCAGCAGCCCACAGGGAACCTACAATGAGCAGTTCTTC.

V usage is TRBV12-1 and J usage is TRBJ1-5. TRBV12-1 is marked as a pseudogene. This CDR3 comprises 15 residues. The CDR3 region is CASSWGEDRNQPQHF. CDR3 DNA sequence: TGTGCCAGCAGCTGGGGGGAGGATCGCAATCAGCCCCAGCATTTT.

This sequence joins TRBV14 and TRBJ1-2, with TRBD1 matching over 7 bases. With 8 bases clipped from V and 0 bases from J, the junction kept 3 bases outside the gene matches. The CDR3 spans 13 residues. Looked up from germline, CDR1 is SGHDN and CDR2 is FVKESK. In DNA form, the CDR3 reads TGTGCCAGCGCGACAGGGTCTAACTATGGCTACACCTTC. It yields the protein CASATGSNYGYTF.

This sequence joins TRBV6-4 and TRBJ2-1; no reliable D call. Trimming shortened V by 2 bases and J by 6 bases, and 11 bases separated the two germline ends. The CDR3 loop spans 14 amino acids. CDR1 is MRHNA and CDR2 is SNTAGT in the germline V gene. CDR3 protein: CASSDTRDPNEQFF. As DNA, the CDR3 is TGTGCCAGCAGTGACACGAGAGATCCCAATGAGCAGTTCTTC.

The chain links TRBV5-1 to TRBJ1-2, with 7 bases identical to TRBD1. Germline V lookup: CDR1 SGHRS, CDR2 YFSETQ. V shed 5 bases and J 5 bases; nucleotides not matched to a gene: 15. This CDR3 contains 16 residues. The CDR3 reads CASRRVGGETGYGYTF. The CDR3 DNA sequence: TGCGCCAGCAGAAGGGTAGGGGGCGAAACGGGGTATGGCTACACCTTC.

The CDR3 loop is CASSDETALSTDTQYF. The CDR3 nucleotides read TGTGCCAGCAGTGACGAGACCGCTCTTAGCACAGATACGCAGTATTTT. V usage is TRBV25-1 and J usage is TRBJ2-3; no clear D. The CDR3 totals 16 residues. The ends were cut back, 3 bases at V and 0 bases at J, with 13 bases in the middle. Germline values: CDR1 MGHDK, CDR2 SYGVNS.